This section outlines one T cell receptor beta chain sequence together with its context. The antigen remains undetermined. There are 14 residues in the CDR3. V dropped 6 bases and J dropped 4 bases, with 13 bases sitting between them. CDR1 and CDR2 from the germline V gene are ENHRY and SYGVKD. Then a second PCR, running about 6 to 11 cycles, was carried out with a sample-barcoded 5' primer and a J-beta primer mix. MiXCR, run by TCRdb on the 5' RACE reads, gives a single entry per CDR3 protein. In the table there are 600,000 or so distinct CDR3 sequences, around 50% of which are singletons. This specimen comes from a study of blood T cells in healthy people across ages. Study-wide results and caveats: Strong correlation linked observed beta diversity and percent naive T cells.

The specimen was blood. This TCR derives from an older man in good health. The chain carries TRBV10-3 and TRBJ2-1, with TRBD1 as a possible D gene (6 bases). CDR3 in DNA: TGTGCCATCAGGCTTGGACAGTCATACAATGAGCAGTTCTTC. This translates into CAIRLGQSYNEQFF.